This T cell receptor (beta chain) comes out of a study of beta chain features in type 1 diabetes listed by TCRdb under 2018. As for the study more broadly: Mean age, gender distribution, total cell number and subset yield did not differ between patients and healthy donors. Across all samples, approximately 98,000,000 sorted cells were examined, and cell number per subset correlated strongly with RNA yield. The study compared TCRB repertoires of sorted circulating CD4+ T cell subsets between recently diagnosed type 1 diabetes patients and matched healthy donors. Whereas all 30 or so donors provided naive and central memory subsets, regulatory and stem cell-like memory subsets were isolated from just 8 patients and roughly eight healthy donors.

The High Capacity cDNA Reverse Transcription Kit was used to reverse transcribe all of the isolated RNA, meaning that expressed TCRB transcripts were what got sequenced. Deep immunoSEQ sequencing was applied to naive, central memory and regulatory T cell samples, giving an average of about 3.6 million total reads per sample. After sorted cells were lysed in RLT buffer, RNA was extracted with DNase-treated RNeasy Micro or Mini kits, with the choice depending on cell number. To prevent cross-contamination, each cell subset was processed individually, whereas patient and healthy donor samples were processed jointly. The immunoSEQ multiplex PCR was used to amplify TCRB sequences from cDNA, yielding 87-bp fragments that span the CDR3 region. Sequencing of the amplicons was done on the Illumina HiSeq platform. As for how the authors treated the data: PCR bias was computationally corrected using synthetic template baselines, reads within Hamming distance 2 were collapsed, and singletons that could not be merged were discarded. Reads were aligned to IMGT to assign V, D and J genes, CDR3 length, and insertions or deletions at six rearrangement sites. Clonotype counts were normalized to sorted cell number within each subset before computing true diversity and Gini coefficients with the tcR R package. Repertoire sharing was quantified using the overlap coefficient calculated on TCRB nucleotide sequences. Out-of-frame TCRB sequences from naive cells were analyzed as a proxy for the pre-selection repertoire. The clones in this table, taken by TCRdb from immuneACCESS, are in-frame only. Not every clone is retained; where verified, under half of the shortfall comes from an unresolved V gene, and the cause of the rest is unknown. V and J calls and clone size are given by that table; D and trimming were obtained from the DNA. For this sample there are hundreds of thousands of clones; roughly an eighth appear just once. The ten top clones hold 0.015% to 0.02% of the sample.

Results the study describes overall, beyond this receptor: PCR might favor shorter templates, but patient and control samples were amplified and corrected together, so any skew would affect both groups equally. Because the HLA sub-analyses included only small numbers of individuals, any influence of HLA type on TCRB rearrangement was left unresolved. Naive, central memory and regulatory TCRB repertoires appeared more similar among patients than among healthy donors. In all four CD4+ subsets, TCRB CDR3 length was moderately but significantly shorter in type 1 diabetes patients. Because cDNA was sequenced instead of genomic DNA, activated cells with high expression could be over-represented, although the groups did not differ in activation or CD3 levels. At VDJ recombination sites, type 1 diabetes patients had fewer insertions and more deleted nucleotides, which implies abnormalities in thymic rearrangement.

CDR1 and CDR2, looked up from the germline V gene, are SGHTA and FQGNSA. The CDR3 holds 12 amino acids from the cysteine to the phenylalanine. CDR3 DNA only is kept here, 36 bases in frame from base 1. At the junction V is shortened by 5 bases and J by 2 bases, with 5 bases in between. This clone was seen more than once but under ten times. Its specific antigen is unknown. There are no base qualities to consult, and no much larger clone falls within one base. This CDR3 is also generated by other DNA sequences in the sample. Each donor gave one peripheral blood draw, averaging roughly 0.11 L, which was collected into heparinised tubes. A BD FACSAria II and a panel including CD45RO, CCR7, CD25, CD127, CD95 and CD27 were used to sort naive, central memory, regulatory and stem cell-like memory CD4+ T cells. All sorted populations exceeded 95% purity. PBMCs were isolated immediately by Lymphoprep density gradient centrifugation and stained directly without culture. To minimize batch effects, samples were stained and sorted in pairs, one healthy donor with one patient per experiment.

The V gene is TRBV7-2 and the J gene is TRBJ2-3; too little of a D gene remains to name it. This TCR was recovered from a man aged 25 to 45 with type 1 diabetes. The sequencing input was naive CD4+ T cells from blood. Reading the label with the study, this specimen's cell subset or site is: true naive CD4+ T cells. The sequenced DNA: TGTGCCAGCAGCCTCCTCACAGATACGCAGTATTTT. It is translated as CASSLLTDTQYF.